This TCR beta chain was identified during a study of T-cell memory formation after mild COVID-19. Study summary: Largely, the TCR clusters proved donor specific. Findings and caveats of the study: Clones from the second wave (peaking day 37) had unconfirmed SARS-CoV-2 specificity.

TCRdb redid the calling of the 5' RACE reads with MiXCR, one entry per CDR3 protein. Of fewer than 250,000 distinct CDR3 sequences detected, approximately 10% appear once; the ten largest clones hold approximately 3%. This clonotype was counted at least ten times. Its antigen is still unknown. Per the germline V gene, CDR1 is LGHNA and CDR2 is YNFKEQ. V shed 4 bases, J shed 2 bases, and the junction held 7 bases outside the gene matches. This CDR3 comprises 16 residues. Sequenced: PBMCs or a T cell subset sorted from them (not recorded which). This clonotype was sampled from a man aged 18 to 30 who had mild COVID-19 (a few samples of this study predate the infection). Cell type and time point are not known. J is TRBJ2-1 and V is TRBV4-2, with 8 bases identical to TRBD2. The CDR3 DNA follows: TGTGCCAGCAGCCGGGAGCACGGGGGGGCCTACAATGAGCAGTTCTTC. Its protein product is CASSREHGGAYNEQFF.